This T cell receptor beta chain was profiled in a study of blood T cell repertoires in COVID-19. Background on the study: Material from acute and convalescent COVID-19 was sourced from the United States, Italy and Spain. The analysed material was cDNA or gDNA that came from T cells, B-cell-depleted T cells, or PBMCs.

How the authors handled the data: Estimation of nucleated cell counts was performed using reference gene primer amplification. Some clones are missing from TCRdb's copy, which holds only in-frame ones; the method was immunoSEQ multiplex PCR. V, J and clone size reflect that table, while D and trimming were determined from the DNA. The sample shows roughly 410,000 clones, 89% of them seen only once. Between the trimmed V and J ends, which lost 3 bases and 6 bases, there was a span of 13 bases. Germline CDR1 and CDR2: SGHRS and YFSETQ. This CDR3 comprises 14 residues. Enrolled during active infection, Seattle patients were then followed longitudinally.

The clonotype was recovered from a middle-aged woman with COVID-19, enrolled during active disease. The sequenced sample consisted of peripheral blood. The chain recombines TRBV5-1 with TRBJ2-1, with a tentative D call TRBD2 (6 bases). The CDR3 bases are TGCGCCAGCAGCTCGGGGGTGGGCGGCAATGAGCAGTTCTTC. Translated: CASSSGVGGNEQFF.